The 15 T cell receptor beta chains below come from one sample, sequenced in a study of blood T cells in healthy people across ages. A second PCR of about 6 to 12 cycles used a sample-barcoded 5' primer and a J-beta primer mix. TCRdb recomputed calls from the 5' RACE reads with MiXCR, one row per CDR3 protein. The table lists 650,000 to 800,000 distinct CDR3 sequences, about 42% of them singletons, with around 21% in the top ten. Sequencing was done on a sample of blood. The source of these receptors is a man aged 55 to 70 in good health.

The chain uses TRBV4-3 and TRBJ1-2; the D is unclear. In germline, CDR1 is LGHNA, CDR2 YSLEER. The CDR3 totals 16 residues. Trimming shortened V by 0 bases and J by 3 bases, and 14 bases separated the two germline ends. The DNA of the CDR3 is TGCGCCAGCAGCCAAGATCTATTAGGGAACGACTATGGCTACACCTTC. This gives the protein CASSQDLLGNDYGYTF.

This clonotype was counted many times. V and J are TRBV18 and TRBJ2-7; D is uncertain. This CDR3 contains 15 residues. V was clipped by 1 base and J by 2 bases, with 12 bases between them. Germline V gives CDR1 KGHSH, CDR2 LQKENI. CDR3 region: CASSPRRYPPYEQYF. CDR3 sequence (DNA): TGTGCCAGCTCACCACGACGTTATCCCCCCTACGAGCAGTACTTC.

This clonotype appeared a few times. This chain uses TRBV3-1 with TRBJ1-5, with unresolved D. The V gene lost 2 bases and the J gene lost 0 bases, with 8 bases spanning the gap. This CDR3 spans 15 amino acids. Germline CDR1 LGHDT, CDR2 YNNKEL (reference sequence). CDR3 residues: CASSQSAGSNQPQHF. Written as DNA, the CDR3 is TGTGCCAGCAGCCAATCCGCGGGTAGCAATCAGCCCCAGCATTTT.

The chain employs TRBV20-1 and TRBJ1-1; 8 nucleotides agree with TRBD1. The germline V gene has CDR1 DFQATT and CDR2 SNEGSKA (reference sequence). V lost 4 bases and J lost 4; bases outside the gene matches: 11. This CDR3 spans 15 amino acids. The CDR3 coding sequence is TGCAGTGCTACACCTGGGGACAGGTGGGCCACTGAAGCTTTCTTT. This encodes CSATPGDRWATEAFF.

The rearrangement links TRBV9 to TRBJ2-4; D not certain. Germline V gives CDR1 SGDLS, CDR2 YYNGEE. The CDR3 has 16 residues. V lost 0 bases, J lost 0 bases, and 10 bases lay in between. CDR3 sequence (DNA): TGTGCCAGCAGCGTAGGCCTGGCGCTAGCCAAAAACATTCAGTACTTC. Its translation: CASSVGLALAKNIQYF.

In DNA, the CDR3 is TGTGCCAGCAGCTTAGAAGGCCAAGGGCAGTACTTC. It codes for CASSLEGQGQYF. The chain links TRBV7-9 to TRBJ2-7; no clear D. Trimming took 1 base from V and 9 from J, leaving 10 bases between them. Looked up from germline, CDR1 is SEHNR and CDR2 is FQNEAQ (reference sequence). The length of the CDR3 is 12 residues. Using reference TRBV7-9 and TRBJ2-7 for the parts outside the CDR3, the full variable domain is DTGVSQNPRHKITKRGQNVTFRCDPISEHNRLYWYRQTLGQGPEFLTYFQNEAQLEKSRLLSDRFSAERPKGSFSTLEIQRTEQGDSAMYLCASSLEGQGQYFGPGTRLTVT.

J is TRBJ1-2 and V is TRBV14; D gene uncertain. V gave up 0 bases and J gave up 7 bases, with 9 bases separating them. The germline V gene encodes CDR1 SGHDN and CDR2 FVKESK. This CDR3 spans 13 amino acids. The CDR3 region has the DNA TGTGCCAGCAGCCAAGATCAGCTTGGTGGCTACACCTTC. Amino acid sequence: CASSQDQLGGYTF.

Regarding this clonotype: A junction end diverges from the germline sequence, so it may reflect a read error. This rearrangement joins TRBV6-6 to TRBJ2-7; D gene unclear. Per the germline V gene, CDR1 is MNHNY and CDR2 is SVGAGI (reference sequence). The CDR3 totals 15 residues. The CDR3 DNA is TGTGCCGGCAGTCCTCGACGGACGGAAACCTACGAGCAGTACTTC. Translation gives CAGSPRRTETYEQYF.

This clonotype has a handful of counts. The gene calls are TRBV29-1 and TRBJ1-2; a possible D gene is TRBD1 (5 bases). Germline V gene data show CDR1 as SQVTM and CDR2 as ANQGSEA. This CDR3 contains 14 residues. V was shortened by 6 bases and J by 5 bases, with 19 bases between the two germline ends. As DNA, the CDR3 is TGCAGCGTACTTACCCCGCGGCAGGGATATGGCTACACCTTC. It is translated as CSVLTPRQGYGYTF.

Here the CDR3 reads CATRTGGIYEQYF. For the CDR3, the DNA is TGTGCCACCAGGACAGGGGGAATATACGAGCAGTACTTC. This sequence joins TRBV13 and TRBJ2-4; 10 positions match TRBD1. The closer fit of TRBJ2-7 to the DNA end suggests the J call may be wrong. Germline assignment: CDR1 PRHDT and CDR2 FYEKMQ (reference sequence). This CDR3 is built from 13 residues.

Of note for this clonotype: An end of the junction differs from the germline gene, which may be a read error. The chain couples TRBV12-3 or TRBV12-4 to TRBJ2-5; 7 bases are shared with TRBD1. CDR3 length equals 15 residues. This CDR3 is CASSPNRGLEEAQYF. CDR3 nucleotides: TGTGCCAGCAGCCCAAACAGGGGCCTGGAAGAGGCCCAGTACTTC.

This clonotype was detected a few times. The chain recombines TRBV5-1 with TRBJ1-1; 10 positions match TRBD1. The length of the CDR3 is 13 residues. Losses at the gene ends were 9 bases for V and 4 bases for J; bases not matched to a gene: 6. CDR1 SGHRS and CDR2 YFSETQ come from the germline V gene. CDR3 sequence: CATAGQGGTEAFF. The CDR3 DNA reads TGCGCCACCGCCGGACAGGGGGGCACTGAAGCTTTCTTT.

V and J are TRBV7-8 and TRBJ1-2, with a tentative D call TRBD1 (6 bases). The germline CDR1 and CDR2 sequences are SGHVS and FQNEAQ. The germline V and J ends were trimmed by 5 bases and 7 bases, with 17 bases remaining between them. The CDR3 has 14 amino acids. This CDR3 is CASSVGRGLGGYTF. CDR3 sequence (DNA): TGTGCCAGCAGCGTAGGGAGGGGGTTGGGTGGCTACACCTTC.

The chain joins TRBV9 to TRBJ2-5; D possibly corresponds to TRBD2 (6 bases). There are 15 residues in the CDR3. Per the germline V gene, CDR1 is SGDLS and CDR2 is YYNGEE. V lost 6 bases and J lost 5, with 20 bases in between. The CDR3 region has the DNA TGTGCCAGCACCTCCTCGGGAGATCCGGGGGAGACCCAGTACTTC. Its translation is CASTSSGDPGETQYF.

The V gene is TRBV12-3 or TRBV12-4, the J gene TRBJ2-2; possible D gene TRBD2, 5 bases. Trimming left V 6 bases short and J 0 bases short, with 23 bases between. The CDR3 length is 19 residues. The CDR3 bases are TGTGCCAGCAGCCGTCCACGGGTTACGGGGTTGGCGAACACCGGGGAGCTGTTTTTT. Translated, it gives CASSRPRVTGLANTGELFF.